The entry below describes one TCR beta chain. TCRdb's table, derived via immunoSEQ multiplex PCR, lists solely in-frame clones and lacks some. The table records some 80,000 clones, approximately 84% of them present only once. This sample was included in a study of blood T cell repertoires in COVID-19. Study background: Samples taken during acute and convalescent COVID-19 were collected in the United States, Italy and Spain.

CDR3 length: 15 amino acids. CDR1 and CDR2 (germline): MNHEY, SVGAGI. V was trimmed by 5 bases and J by 2 bases, leaving 14 bases between them. Patients at the Seattle site were enrolled during active infection and followed longitudinally. The source is a man in his 60s with COVID-19, enrolled during active disease. The rearrangement uses TRBV6-5 and TRBJ2-3; D call uncertain. The sequencing input was peripheral blood. The CDR3 sequence: CASSNLGAATDTQYF. In nucleotides, the CDR3 is TGTGCCAGCAGTAATTTGGGTGCGGCCACAGATACGCAGTATTTT.